A selection of T cell receptor beta chains follows, all from one sample in a study of human T cells and chemical hapten exposure. TCRdb fed the RACE reads into MiXCR, producing one record per CDR3 protein. The sample gives roughly 36,000 distinct CDR3 sequences, about a tenth of which show up once; roughly a quarter is in the top ten. The specimen comprised whole blood, sampled in connection with sensitization to the hapten diphenylcyclopropenone (DPC). The receptors come from a man between 50 and 59 years old with alopecia areata. Some clones in this sample may be carry-over from other donors' samples. CDR3s include the opening cysteine and the closing phenylalanine or tryptophan. A D gene is named only where the DNA matches it firmly. For some rows the clone size is stated as once, few or many, or as a class when expanded; others skip it.

J gene: TRBJ2-5; clone size: .; D gene: TRBD1; V gene: TRBV2; CDR3 DNA: TGTGCCAGCACTATTGACAGGGGGAGAGAGACCCAGTACTTC; CDR3 protein: CASTIDRGRETQYF
J gene: TRBJ1-1; clone size: many; D gene: .; V gene: TRBV29-1; CDR3 DNA: TGCAGCGTCCGCAGGGCGGGCACTGAAGCTTTCTTT; CDR3 protein: CSVRRAGTEAFF
J gene: TRBJ2-3; clone size: many; D gene: .; V gene: TRBV4-2; CDR3 DNA: TGTGCCAGCAGCCAAGAAACGGCTAGCACAGATACGCAGTATTTT; CDR3 protein: CASSQETASTDTQYF
J gene: TRBJ2-7; clone size: many; D gene: .; V gene: TRBV5-6; CDR3 DNA: TGTGCCAGCAGCACGCCCTATAAAAGCTCCTACGAGCAGTACTTC; CDR3 protein: CASSTPYKSSYEQYF
J gene: TRBJ2-5; clone size: many; D gene: .; V gene: TRBV11-2; CDR3 DNA: TGTGCCAGCAGCTTAGTGGCGGAGGACCAAGAGACCCAGTACTTC; CDR3 protein: CASSLVAEDQETQYF
J gene: TRBJ2-7; clone size: many; D gene: TRBD1; V gene: TRBV29-1; CDR3 DNA: TGCAGCGTCGACACGAGGGGGACAGGGGGCGTGGGCGAGCAGTACTTC; CDR3 protein: CSVDTRGTGGVGEQYF
J gene: TRBJ2-5; clone size: many; D gene: TRBD2; V gene: TRBV18; CDR3 DNA: TGTGCCAGCTCACCTCAGCGGGAGGTTCAAGAGACCCAGTACTTC; CDR3 protein: CASSPQREVQETQYF
J gene: TRBJ1-5; clone size: .; D gene: .; V gene: TRBV30; CDR3 DNA: TGTGCCTGGAGTGTAGCGGGGGGCCCGAGCAATCAGCCCCAGCATTTT; CDR3 protein: CAWSVAGGPSNQPQHF
J gene: TRBJ1-1; clone size: few; D gene: .; V gene: TRBV29-1; CDR3 DNA: TGCAGCGTGTCCCGGCTAACAACTGAAGCTTTCTTT; CDR3 protein: CSVSRLTTEAFF
J gene: TRBJ1-4; clone size: .; D gene: .; V gene: TRBV18; CDR3 DNA: TGTGCCAGCTCACCACCAGGCCCCGCTGAAAAACTGTTTTTT; CDR3 protein: CASSPPGPAEKLFF
J gene: TRBJ2-1; clone size: many; D gene: TRBD1; V gene: TRBV12-5; CDR3 DNA: TGTGCTAGCTATCAGGGGGCGGGTGGTGAGCAGTTCTTC; CDR3 protein: CASYQGAGGEQFF
J gene: TRBJ1-5; clone size: many; D gene: .; V gene: TRBV3-1; CDR3 DNA: TGTGCCAGCAGCCAAGATCAAAAACAGCCCCAGCATTTT; CDR3 protein: CASSQDQKQPQHF